The T cell receptor (beta chain) under discussion was sequenced for a study of post-analysis software for immune sequencing data. Overall study: Some patients lacked subtype; others had relapsing-remitting, secondary progressive or progressive-relapsing disease.

The study's findings and limits: Under F measure analysis, samples from one preparation batch co-clustered strongly. Comparison of patients with controls showed five TRBV segments more frequent in patients, TRBV5-6, TRBV5-1 and TRBV20-1 among them.

This clonotype was counted a few times. Its antigen remains unknown. The germline CDR1 and CDR2 sequences are SNHLY and FYNNEI. The CDR3 has 15 residues. V gave up 3 bases and J gave up 7 bases; unmatched junction bases: 6. The authors incorporated unique molecular identifiers into the TCR beta cDNA libraries. Yield was roughly 500,000 cDNA molecules from roughly 0.93 to 9.6 million T cells. TCRdb ran MiXCR on the PCR reads and lists one entry per CDR3 protein. Here the sample spans 650,000 to 850,000 distinct CDR3 sequences, approximately 50% being singletons. The material sequenced was blood. The clonotype comes from a girl under 18 with multiple sclerosis. The chain carries TRBV2 and TRBJ2-4; TRBD1 matches 10 bases. The CDR3 sequence: CASSDPGQGINIQYF. The CDR3 DNA follows: TGTGCCAGCAGTGACCCGGGACAGGGGATTAACATTCAGTACTTC.